Below, one TCR beta chain is given with its context. Its cognate antigen has yet to be identified. There are no base qualities to consult, and no much larger clone falls within one base. The CDR3 spans 12 residues, from the cysteine through the phenylalanine. The entry retains the CDR3 DNA only, 36 bases that are in frame from base 1. The trim is 3 bases for V and 7 bases for J, with a gap of 10 bases between the germline ends. From a lookup of the germline V gene, CDR1 and CDR2 are MGHRA and YSYEKL. Repertoires were sampled repeatedly over the course of chemoradiotherapy so that clonal expansion in the tumor microenvironment could be followed. The data stem from a study of chemoradiotherapy in HPV16-positive cancers (dated by TCRdb to about 2022). Study-wide context: Candidate HPV-specific T-cell clones and common TCR motifs were defined through functional T-cell assays on cells from two HPV16-positive patients. The study set out to ask whether T-cell immunity against the HPV oncoproteins E6 and E7 changes over the course of chemoradiotherapy and whether that immunity affects survival. Next, the candidate HPV-specific TCRs and motifs were followed in TCR repertoires from approximately 82 patients with HPV-related cancers. Study-wide findings and limitations: Improved recurrence-free survival in HPV16-positive patients was associated with expansion of HPV-responsive T cells during chemoradiotherapy. Expansion of candidate HPV-specific clones and E7-related TCR motifs was observed in the tumor microenvironment during treatment, whereas no such expansion was observed for non-HPV-specific T cells. The survival association was reported for HPV16-positive patients, and the functional definition of HPV-specific T cells was derived from only a couple of HPV16-positive patients.

Library prep was done by the immunoSEQ multiplex PCR assay. TCRdb holds this immuneACCESS table with in-frame rearrangements only. Some clones are missing; in checked studies, unresolved V genes explain under half, and the rest has no known cause. In this sample the table shows 20,000 to 25,000 clones, about two thirds of which occur a single time. In total, the top ten clones hold around 2.5% of the sample. This TCR was sampled from a human donor with HPV-associated anogenital cancer. The rearranged chain carries TRBV4-1 and TRBJ2-7; TRBD2 is a possible D gene, resting on 5 matching bases. Collection of the sample occurred from a patient who underwent chemoradiotherapy. At the DNA level, the sequence is TGCGCCAGCAGCCAGCATGGCGGGGAGCAGTACTTC. The translation is CASSQHGGEQYF.